The next 10 T cell receptor beta chains were all read from a single sample in a study of T cell responses to AZD1222 COVID-19 vaccine. Profiled with immunoSEQ multiplex PCR; TCRdb holds only in-frame clones, not every one. The sample lists roughly 98,000 clones, over 85% occurring once. The specimen was peripheral blood, collected on day 0 of AZD1222 vaccination. These receptors came from an adult in good health.

The chain links TRBV13 to TRBJ2-7; perhaps TRBD1 as D (6 bases). CDR1 and CDR2 from the germline V gene are PRHDT and FYEKMQ (reference sequence). This CDR3 comprises 13 residues. The ends were cut back, 4 bases at V and 1 base at J, with 8 bases in the middle. The CDR3 is CASSSGQSYEQYF. The CDR3, as DNA: TGTGCCAGCAGCTCCGGACAGTCCTACGAGCAGTACTTC.

The rearrangement uses TRBV19 and TRBJ2-7, with D uncertain. Germline V gene data show CDR1 as LNHDA and CDR2 as SQIVND (reference sequence). The CDR3 sequence is 12 residues long. Trimming left V 0 bases short and J 6 bases short, with 6 bases between. CDR3 bases: TGTGCCAGTAGTATAGATCCAAGCGAGCAGTACTTC. The encoded protein is CASSIDPSEQYF.

This chain uses TRBV5-1 with TRBJ1-1, with D possibly matching TRBD1 (6 bases). V was clipped by 3 bases and J by 4 bases, with 13 bases between them. Germline CDR1 SGHRS, CDR2 YFSETQ. The CDR3 spans 14 residues. In DNA, the CDR3 is TGCGCCAGCAGCTCAAACAGGGCGGGCACTGAAGCTTTCTTT. Translating gives CASSSNRAGTEAFF.

The DNA of the CDR3 is TGTGCCAGCAGGGGACAGGGGGTTACTGAAGCTTTCTTT. Amino acids: CASRGQGVTEAFF. The chain combines TRBV4-2 with TRBJ1-1; 11 bases are a match to TRBD1. Per germline, CDR1 LGHNA and CDR2 YNFKEQ. This CDR3 comprises 13 residues. V was pared by 6 bases and J by 5 bases, with 2 bases of the junction left unmatched.

The CDR3 sequence is CASSVEGGNQPQHF. In DNA, the CDR3 is TGTGCCAGCAGCGTAGAGGGCGGGAATCAGCCCCAGCATTTT. This chain links TRBV9 with TRBJ1-5; no reliable D call. The CDR3 covers 14 residues. V gave up 0 bases and J gave up 4 bases, with 8 bases separating them. Per the germline V gene, CDR1 is SGDLS and CDR2 is YYNGEE.

This chain joins TRBV3-1 (or the pseudogene TRBV3-2) and TRBJ1-4; D ambiguous. Trimming stripped 4 bases from V and 0 bases from J, with 9 bases between. Germline-derived CDR1 and CDR2 are LGHDT and YNNKEL (reference sequence). The CDR3 has 15 residues. The CDR3, as DNA: TGTGCCAGCAGCCCGATGGAGGCAACTAATGAAAAACTGTTTTTT. Its protein product is CASSPMEATNEKLFF.

The chain carries TRBV28 and TRBJ1-4, with 7 bases identical to TRBD1. The CDR3 runs to 13 residues. Per the germline V gene, CDR1 is MDHEN and CDR2 is SYDVKM. V dropped 2 bases and J dropped 14; count of bases not matched to a gene: 8. The CDR3 loop reads CASSLVSDRVLFF. The CDR3 coding sequence is TGTGCCAGCAGTTTAGTCTCAGACAGGGTTCTGTTTTTT.

The V call is TRBV4-1, the J call TRBJ1-1; the D gene is possibly TRBD1 (6 bases). CDR3 length: 16 residues. Germline CDR1 is MGHRA and CDR2 is YSYEKL. Trimming took 2 bases from V and 10 from J, leaving 23 bases between them. The CDR3, as DNA: TGCGCCAGCAGCCAAAGTCTTACAGGGAAGTCCTCTACAGCTTTCTTT. Translating it yields CASSQSLTGKSSTAFF.

The CDR3 region is CASSYSDSSFDNEQFF. In DNA, the CDR3 is TGTGCCAGCAGTTACTCCGACTCCTCCTTTGACAATGAGCAGTTCTTC. This chain links TRBV6-6 with TRBJ2-1; D gene unclear. The CDR3 length is 16 residues. The germline gives CDR1 MNHNY, CDR2 SVGAGI (reference sequence). Trimming removed 0 bases at V and 5 bases at J, with 14 bases between.

The chain has TRBV5-4 and TRBJ2-7, with 9 bases fitting TRBD2. CDR1 is SGHNT and CDR2 is YYREEE in the germline V gene (reference sequence). The CDR3 covers 14 residues. V gave up 1 base and J gave up 2 bases; unmatched junction bases: 1. CDR3 coding DNA: TGTGCCAGCAGCTTGAGCGGGAGGACCTACGAGCAGTACTTC. Its translation: CASSLSGRTYEQYF.